The source of this T cell receptor beta chain is a study of metastatic and nonmetastatic thyroid tumors. Study in general: Repertoires from malignant and benign thyroid patients were compared across blood and tumor or nodule tissue.

Per the germline V gene, CDR1 is SGHRS and CDR2 is YFSETQ. V gave up 3 bases and J gave up 1 base, with 10 bases separating them. The CDR3 has 14 amino acids. Thyroid surgery was preceded by no treatment in any patient. TCRdb reprocessed the PCR reads using MiXCR. The top ten clones hold more than 7% of a sample with over 11,000 clones, about 22% of them seen once. Material: blood. The clonotype originates from a female donor with papillary thyroid cancer or a benign thyroid nodule (not recorded which). Some clones in this sample may be carry-over from other donors' samples. This chain links TRBV5-1 with TRBJ1-2; the D gene is possibly TRBD1 (5 bases). CDR3: CASSSWGVNYGYTF. In DNA form, the CDR3 reads TGCGCCAGCAGCTCATGGGGCGTTAACTATGGCTACACCTTC.